The sequence of this TCR beta chain was determined in a study of blood T cell repertoires in COVID-19. The wider study: Samples of COVID-19 (acute and convalescent) were obtained from the United States, Italy and Spain. The analysed material was cDNA or gDNA that came from T cells, B-cell-depleted T cells, or PBMCs.

The CDR3 runs 15 residues. V was clipped by 0 bases and J by 7 bases, with 16 bases between them. CDR1 SGDLS and CDR2 YYNGEE come from the germline V gene. As originally analysed: Estimation of nucleated cell counts was performed using reference gene primer amplification. TCRdb's table, derived via immunoSEQ multiplex PCR, lists solely in-frame clones and lacks some. That table gives V, J and clone size, and the DNA gave D and trimming. This sample has 30,000 to 35,000 clones, with just over 85% found just once. The V and J genes are TRBV9 and TRBJ2-5; the D gene is possibly TRBD2 (7 bases). The clonotype comes from a woman in her 70s with active COVID-19. The sample was peripheral blood. The CDR3 protein is CASSVEGGNRGTQYF. The CDR3 DNA reads TGTGCCAGCAGCGTAGAGGGGGGGAACCGAGGGACCCAGTACTTC.